This T cell receptor beta chain came from a study of cytomegalovirus exposure and HLA in healthy donors. Across the whole study: Caucasian-associated ancestry cluster membership applied to about four fifths of around 400 genotyped donors.

In its sample, this clone was seen a few times. Its antigen is unidentified. V was trimmed by 1 base and J by 4 bases, leaving 16 bases between them. CDR1 and CDR2 from the germline V gene are KGHSH and LQKENI. The CDR3 runs to 16 residues. 13 Jbeta primers and 60 Vbeta primers were used for the PCR. Libraries were prepared by immunoSEQ multiplex PCR; TCRdb keeps only in-frame clonotypes and omits some of them. This repertoire shows over 150,000 clones, under 85% found once; its top ten account for around 1.6%. Whole-study findings and limits: Owing to their indistinguishability, certain V segments, notably TRBV6-2 and TRBV6-3, were excluded. Altogether, 150 or so TCR beta chains were recorded as cytomegalovirus-associated.

The origin of this receptor is a woman in her late teens or twenties in good health and CMV-seronegative. The gene calls are TRBV18 and TRBJ1-2; D might be TRBD1 (6 bases). The sequenced material came from PBMCs. CDR3 in amino acids: CASSPQRQAPLYGYTF. The CDR3 bases are TGTGCCAGCTCACCACAGCGACAGGCCCCCCTCTATGGCTACACCTTC.